The T cell receptor (beta chain) described here comes from a study of regulatory T cells in long-lasting Graves disease. The time point was: newly diagnosed GD, antithyroid drugs for less than 3 months. Extracted RNA from PBMCs served as the source of the TCR library. Investigators prepared the TCR beta libraries by applying iRepertoire HTBI primers and Arm-PCR of CDR3 regions. Original analysis: Samples jointly harbored 60 to 65 TRBV and over 11 TRBJ segments. TCRdb re-called the multiplex PCR reads through MiXCR, storing one row per CDR3 protein. The V and J calls here are based on TCRdb, not the publication. The sample has 680,000 or so distinct CDR3 sequences, 16% seen once. This clonotype was observed a handful of times. This sample also belongs to another study, concerning T cells in Graves' hyperthyroidism and ophthalmopathy.

The sequence came from a woman under 40 with Graves disease. This sample comprised peripheral blood mononuclear cells (PBMCs), obtained at new diagnosis, from a patient treated with antithyroid drugs.

CDR3 amino acids: CSVFTDTQYF. The CDR3 DNA follows: TGCAGCGTCTTTACAGATACGCAGTATTTT. The V gene is TRBV29-1, the J gene TRBJ2-3; D is ambiguous. CDR3 length equals 10 residues. V dropped 6 bases and J dropped 3 bases, with 4 bases sitting between them. The germline gives CDR1 SQVTM, CDR2 ANQGSEA.